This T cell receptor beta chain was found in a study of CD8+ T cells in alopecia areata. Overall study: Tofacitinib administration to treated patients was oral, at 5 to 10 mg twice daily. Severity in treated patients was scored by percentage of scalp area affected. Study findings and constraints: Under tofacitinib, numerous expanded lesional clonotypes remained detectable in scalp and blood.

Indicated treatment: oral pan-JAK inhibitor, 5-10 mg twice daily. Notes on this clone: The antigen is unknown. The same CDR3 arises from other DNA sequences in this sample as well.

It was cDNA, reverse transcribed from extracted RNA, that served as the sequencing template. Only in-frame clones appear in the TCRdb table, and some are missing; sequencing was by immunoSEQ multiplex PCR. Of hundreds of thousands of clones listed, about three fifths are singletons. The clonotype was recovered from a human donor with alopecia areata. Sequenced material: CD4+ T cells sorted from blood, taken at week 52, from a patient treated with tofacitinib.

The CDR3: CSVESGYEQYF. In nucleotides, the CDR3 is TGCAGCGTTGAAAGTGGTTACGAGCAGTACTTC. The chain is built from TRBV29-1 and TRBJ2-7; D is uncertain. V lost 2 bases and J 4 bases, leaving 6 bases between the germline ends. CDR1 and CDR2 (germline): SQVTM, ANQGSEA. The CDR3 length is 11 residues.